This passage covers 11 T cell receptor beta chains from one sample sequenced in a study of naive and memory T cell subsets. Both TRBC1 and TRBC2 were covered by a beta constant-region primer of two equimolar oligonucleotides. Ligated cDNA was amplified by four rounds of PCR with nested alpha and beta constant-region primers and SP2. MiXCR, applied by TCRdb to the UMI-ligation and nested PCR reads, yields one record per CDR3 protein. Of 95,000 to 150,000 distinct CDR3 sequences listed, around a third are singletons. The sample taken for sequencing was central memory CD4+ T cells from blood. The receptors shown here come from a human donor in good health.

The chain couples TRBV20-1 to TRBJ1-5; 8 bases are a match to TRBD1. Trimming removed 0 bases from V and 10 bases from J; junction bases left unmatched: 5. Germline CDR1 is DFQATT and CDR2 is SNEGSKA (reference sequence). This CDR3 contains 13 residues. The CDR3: CSAREKGTGPQHF. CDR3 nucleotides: TGCAGTGCTAGAGAGAAGGGGACAGGCCCCCAGCATTTT.

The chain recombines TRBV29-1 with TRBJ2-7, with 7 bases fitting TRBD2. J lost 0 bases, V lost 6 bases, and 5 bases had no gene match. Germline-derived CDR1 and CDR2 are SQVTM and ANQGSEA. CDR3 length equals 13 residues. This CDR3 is CSVRAGSSYEQYF. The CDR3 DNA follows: TGCAGCGTGAGAGCGGGGAGCTCCTACGAGCAGTACTTC.

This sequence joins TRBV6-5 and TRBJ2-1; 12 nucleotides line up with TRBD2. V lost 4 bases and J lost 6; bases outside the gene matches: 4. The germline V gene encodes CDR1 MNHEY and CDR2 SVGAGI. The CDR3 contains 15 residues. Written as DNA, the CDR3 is TGTGCCAGCAGTTTACTAGCGGGAGGTTCCAATGAGCAGTTCTTC. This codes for CASSLLAGGSNEQFF.

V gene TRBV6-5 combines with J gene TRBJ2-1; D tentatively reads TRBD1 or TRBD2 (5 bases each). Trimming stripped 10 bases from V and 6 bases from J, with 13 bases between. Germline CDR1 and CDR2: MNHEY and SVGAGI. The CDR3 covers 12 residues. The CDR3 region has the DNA TGTGCCACCACCGGGACCACCAATGAGCAGTTCTTC. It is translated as CATTGTTNEQFF.

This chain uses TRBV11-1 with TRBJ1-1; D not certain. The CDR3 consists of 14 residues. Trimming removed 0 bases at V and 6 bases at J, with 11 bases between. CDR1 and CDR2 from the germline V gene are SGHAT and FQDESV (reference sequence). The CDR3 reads CASSLAGRTPEAFF. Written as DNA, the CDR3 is TGTGCCAGCAGCTTAGCGGGTAGGACCCCTGAAGCTTTCTTT.

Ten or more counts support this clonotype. The CDR3 sequence is CASSRLQVQNTEAFF. CDR3 bases: TGCGCCAGCAGCCGGCTACAGGTTCAAAACACTGAAGCTTTCTTT. The genes are TRBV4-1 and TRBJ1-1, with a weak D call TRBD1 (5 bases). CDR1 is MGHRA, CDR2 YSYEKL, per germline. The CDR3 extends over 15 amino acids. V was cut by 4 bases and J by 2 bases, with 14 bases left in between.

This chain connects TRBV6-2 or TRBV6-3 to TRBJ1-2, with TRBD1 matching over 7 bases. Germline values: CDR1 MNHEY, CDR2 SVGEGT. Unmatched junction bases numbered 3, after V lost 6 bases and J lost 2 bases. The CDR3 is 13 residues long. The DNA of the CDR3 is TGTGCCAGCAGAGGGACAGAGAACTATGGCTACACCTTC. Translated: CASRGTENYGYTF.

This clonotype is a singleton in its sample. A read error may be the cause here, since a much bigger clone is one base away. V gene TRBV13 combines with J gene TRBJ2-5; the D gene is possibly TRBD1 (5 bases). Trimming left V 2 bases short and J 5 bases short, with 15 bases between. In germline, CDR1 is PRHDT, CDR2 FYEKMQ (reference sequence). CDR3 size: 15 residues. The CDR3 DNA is TGTGCCAGCAGCTTAAAAGGGGCCTTACTGGAGACCCAGTACTTC. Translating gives CASSLKGALLETQYF.

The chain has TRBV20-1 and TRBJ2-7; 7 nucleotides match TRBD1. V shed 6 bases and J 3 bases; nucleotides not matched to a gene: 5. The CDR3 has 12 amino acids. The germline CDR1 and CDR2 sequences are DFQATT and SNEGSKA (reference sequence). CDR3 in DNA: TGCAGTGCCCATACAGGGGTCTACGAGCAGTACTTC. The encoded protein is CSAHTGVYEQYF.

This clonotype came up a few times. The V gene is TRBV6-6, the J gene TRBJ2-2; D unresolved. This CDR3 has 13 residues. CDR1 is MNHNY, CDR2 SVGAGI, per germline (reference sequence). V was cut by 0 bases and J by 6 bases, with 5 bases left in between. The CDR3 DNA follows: TGTGCCAGCAGTTACTCAAACCCCGGGGAGCTGTTTTTT. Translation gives CASSYSNPGELFF.

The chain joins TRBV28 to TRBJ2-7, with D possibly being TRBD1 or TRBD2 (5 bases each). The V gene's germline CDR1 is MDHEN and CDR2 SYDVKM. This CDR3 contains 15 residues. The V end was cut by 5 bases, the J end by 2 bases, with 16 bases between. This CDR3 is CASSLGTLVPYEQYF. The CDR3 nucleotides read TGTGCCAGCAGTCTCGGGACGCTGGTACCCTACGAGCAGTACTTC.